This entry describes one T cell receptor beta chain. Its antigen is undetermined. The data were obtained in a study of shared clonotypes between healthy human individuals. Study observations and caveats: Large depth notwithstanding, sorted-subset sequencing proved incomplete by rarefaction.

The naive CD8 fraction comprised CD45RO-negative cells positively selected for CCR7 and excluded terminally differentiated effector memory CD45RA+ cells. The table came from immunoSEQ multiplex PCR; TCRdb's copy has only in-frame clones and leaves some out. The data show hundreds of thousands of clones, approximately 96% seen once. The receptor was isolated from a woman in her thirties in good health. Sequencing was carried out using naive CD8+ T cells sorted from blood.

CDR3 bases: TGTGCCAGCAGCGTAGACGCGGGCCCCACAGATACGCAGTATTTT. Translating gives CASSVDAGPTDTQYF. The chain has TRBV9 and TRBJ2-3, with D possibly TRBD2 on 5 matching bases. Trimming pared 0 bases from V and 2 bases from J, leaving 10 bases between. Germline V lookup: CDR1 SGDLS, CDR2 YYNGEE. This CDR3 is built from 15 residues.